The entry below gives a single T cell receptor beta chain sequence along with its context. Its antigen is still unknown. Base qualities are not provided; no much larger clone lies one nucleotide away. The data stem from a study of cytomegalovirus exposure and HLA in healthy donors (TCRdb year 2017). About the study as a whole: According to an earlier analysis of around 600 of the donors, 200 million or so T cells yielded 90 million to 140 million unique TCR beta sequences and more than 250 Gb of sequence data. Roughly 300 gigabases of sequencing data and about 92 million unique TCR sequences made up an early release that covered around 640 HLA-typed donors. Of the roughly 390 genotyped donors, 81% fell in the genetic ancestry cluster associated with self-reported Caucasian donors. The study was designed to test whether signatures of past pathogen exposure could be identified by cataloging public T cell receptors. The study profiled the T cell repertoires of under 850 subjects by immunosequencing and related them to cytomegalovirus serostatus. Besides the first cohort of under 700 subjects, a separate validation cohort made up of some 110 different subjects was used. High-throughput TCR immunosequencing, statistical association of individual TCRs with disease status, and machine learning were combined to predict cytomegalovirus infection status. A later analysis re-examined previously published TCR beta repertoires from just over 650 donors and added high-resolution HLA genotyping to investigate patterns of TCR occurrence. The later analysis used no new phenotypic data to find candidate immune exposures, relying instead on TCR beta sequences and their occurrence across donors. To decide whether each TCR beta V gene segment behaved as functional or pseudogenic, an earlier analysis of some 600 of the donors relied on high-throughput TCR beta sequencing. Donor age, sex, ethnicity and CMV serostatus were compiled alongside the repertoire data. A later genetic analysis used genome-wide SNP genotypes for about three fifths of the 666 donors, treating that subset as a discovery cohort. Every repertoire in the discovery cohort had been generated on one and the same sequencing platform. Both class I and class II loci were covered by HLA typing, at four-digit resolution. The number of typed donors differed by locus: about 620-630 for A, B, C, DRB1 and DQB1; 522 for DQA1; approximately 600 for DPA1; and about 450 for DPB1. Roughly 5 DR-DQ haplotypes were treated as single units for association and clustering because of strong linkage in the cohort. Among about 400 genotyped donors of the cohort, an average of roughly 230,000 unique TCR beta nucleotide sequences was sequenced per donor, of which about 18% were non-productive. The investigation overall reported the following: Because the 87-base-pair reads could not distinguish some IMGT-functional V segments, including TRBV6-2 and TRBV6-3, those segments were excluded. A cluster of highly shared sequence variants was judged likely to be a technical artifact of the sequencing pipeline. Specific HLA alleles were associated with 15,000 to 20,000 TCR beta sequences at a false discovery rate of 0.05 in a later analysis. Across donors, most TCR sequences were observed very rarely, whereas some public TCRs were present in many individuals. A later analysis reported that several top co-occurrence clusters appeared linked to parvovirus B19, influenza, CMV and Epstein-Barr virus. An association between a missense DCLRE1C variant and V-gene and J-gene trimming of TCR beta chains was found in a later genetic analysis and replicated in an independent cohort. Strong co-occurrence of HLA alleles, especially DR and DQ, made assigning TCR associations to individual alleles difficult. Cytomegalovirus status was reported to be diagnosed by the classifier with high specificity and sensitivity in both the original and validation cohorts. A few of the identified cytomegalovirus-associated TCR beta chains were confirmed in vitro to be specific for cytomegalovirus antigens. According to a later analysis, most CMV-associated TCR beta chains appeared to be HLA-restricted, and the HLA associations seemed to be driven largely by CMV exposure. For the cohort, immune exposure information was limited to CMV serostatus. Because HLA typing was unavailable for some donors at each locus, only the typed subset was used in association tests. Only TCR beta chains were sequenced in this cohort, and the absence of alpha or paired-chain data limited detectable features. Broadly in line with IMGT annotations, most TCR beta V segments showed up in productive rearrangements about 87% or about 30% of the time in an earlier analysis of a few hundred of the donors. The authors suggested that the approach could potentially be generalized to other disease states and immunological phenotypes. The study gave a list of 150 to 200 TCR beta chains associated with cytomegalovirus. In a later genetic analysis, fewer N-insertions in productive TCRs were reported among donors in an Asian-associated ancestry cluster than the approximately 670-donor mean. Because counts were too low, some 17 rarely observed V segments, including chromosome 9 orphons, were left out of the earlier analysis of 500 to 750 of the donors. In a later analysis, the rate of TCR association differed among HLA loci, with DRB1 alleles having the most associated TCRs and HLA-C alleles having the fewest. A further reported finding was that TCR beta sequences accurately predicted the HLA-A and HLA-B alleles for most subjects in the first cohort. Linkage disequilibrium might explain the correlated functional status among segregating V segments, but an unknown experimental factor could not be ruled out. Sequencing depth was assumed to be roughly uniform across donors in the presence/absence analyses, though that assumption may not hold. A later analysis found that HLA-associated TCR beta chains were more clonally expanded and had lower generation probabilities than equally common non-associated chains.

CDR1 KGHSH and CDR2 LQKENI are derived from the germline V gene. The CDR3 goes from the cysteine to the phenylalanine over 12 residues. Only the CDR3 DNA stays, 36 bases, in frame from base 1. V was cut back by 6 bases and J by 0 bases, leaving a gap of 5 bases between them. Libraries came from the immunoSEQ multiplex PCR assay. For the multiplex PCR, a mixture combining 60 forward primers for TCR Vbeta segments and 13 reverse primers for TCR Jbeta segments was used. The CDR3 region of rearranged TCR beta genes was amplified from genomic DNA by a multiplex PCR assay. On the Illumina HiSeq System, the amplified TCR beta libraries were sequenced as 87-base-pair reads. As for how the authors treated the data: In a later analysis, some 80 million unique TCR beta chains were counted across the approximately 640 repertoires, and roughly 11 million of these chains were shared by at least two donors. Raw reads were error-corrected and collapsed into unique sequences by a nearest-neighbor algorithm in which closely related sequences were merged to remove PCR and sequencing errors. Alignment of CDR3 sequences to IMGT reference sequences was used to assign V, D and J gene segments. For a sequence to be retained, at least a six-nucleotide match to both a V gene segment and a J gene segment was required. Rearrangements were classified as productive when the CDR3 lacked stop codons and remained in frame with V and J, and all other rearrangements were classified as non-productive. CDR3 was defined according to IMGT convention as the region running from the second conserved V-encoded cysteine to the conserved J-encoded phenylalanine. The earlier analysis of 500 to 650 of the donors excluded any sequence lacking an unambiguous match to a single V gene segment. In an earlier analysis of approximately 560 of the donors, a V segment was called functional when productive rearrangements were above 56.7%, and segregating when the standard deviation between donors exceeded 5%. A statistical classification framework was developed to diagnose cytomegalovirus status using the catalog of TCR beta chain sequences. In a later analysis, V and J genes were assigned by comparing TCR nucleotide sequences against IMGT/GENE-DB human TR gene sequences. The TCRdist pipeline was used in a later analysis to assign CDR3 sequences and most-parsimonious VDJ recombination scenarios. In a later analysis, every TCR beta chain was defined by the combination of its CDR3 amino acid sequence and its V-gene family, and reads without a unique V-gene family were dropped. To address suspected cross-contamination and a sequencing artifact, a later analysis removed a few hundred highly shared, low-generation-probability nucleotide sequences. A later analysis calculated a clonal expansion index for each public chain from normalized within-repertoire ranks of inferred template counts. In a later analysis, generation probabilities were computed using a VDJ recombination model fitted to out-of-frame rearrangements, and the results were checked against IGoR. In a later analysis, hypergeometric tests were used to score TCR-TCR, TCR-HLA and TCR-CMV co-occurrence, with a repertoire-size bias correction applied to TCR pairs. To estimate false discovery rates, a later analysis permuted the HLA or CMV assignments 20 times. In a later analysis, co-occurring TCRs were grouped using DBSCAN, with TCRdist sequence similarity added in when clustering inside HLA-allele-positive subsets. Repertoires with fewer than 30,000 or more than 120,000 public chains, plus five repertoires with anomalous nucleotide sharing, were excluded from co-occurrence clustering. Sourced from immuneACCESS, this table was stored by TCRdb with only in-frame sequences that have V and J called. A share of the clones is absent; for the studies checked, an unresolved V gene accounts for under half, and the remainder has no known explanation. V and J calls plus clone size are reproduced from that table; the DNA served to infer D and trimming. For this sample there are about 150,000 clones; approximately 80% appear just once. About 7.7% of the sample is in the top ten clones.

The cohort comprised approximately 700 healthy bone marrow donors. At the time of sampling, every cohort member was nominally healthy, though immune exposures that went unrecorded were likely present. The donor tested CMV seropositive and was one of the 289 seropositive cohort members. A peripheral blood sample was provided by each donor, and peripheral blood mononuclear cells were used for TCR beta sequencing. Genomic DNA extraction from the blood cell samples was performed with the Qiagen DNeasy Blood Extraction Kit. The clonotype comes from a woman in her thirties or forties in good health and CMV-seropositive. The chain uses TRBV18 and TRBJ2-5; TRBD2 is possibly the D segment (5 matching bases). Sequencing input: PBMCs. The CDR3 is CASSRDQETQYF. The DNA reads as follows: TGTGCCAGCTCGAGGGACCAAGAGACCCAGTACTTC.